The next 24 T cell receptor beta chains were all read from a single sample in a study of T cell responses to AZD1222 COVID-19 vaccine. Profiling relied on immunoSEQ multiplex PCR, and the TCRdb table lists in-frame clones only, not all of them. The sample has 120,000 or so clones; about 89% are singletons. The source material was peripheral blood, sampled on day 0 of AZD1222 vaccination. The receptors were sampled from an adult in good health.

This clone has more than one count but fewer than ten. The chain recombines TRBV5-1 with TRBJ2-7, with D maybe TRBD2 (7 bases). Germline V gene data show CDR1 as SGHRS and CDR2 as YFSETQ. V was trimmed by 4 bases and J by 2 bases, leaving 16 bases between them. This CDR3 has 15 amino acids. The chain's CDR3 is CASSPWGGGTYEQYF. As DNA, the CDR3 is TGCGCCAGCAGCCCGTGGGGAGGGGGAACCTACGAGCAGTACTTC.

In its sample, this clone was seen a few times. The chain joins TRBV28 to TRBJ1-2; D is ambiguous. The CDR3 contains 13 residues. Between the trimmed V and J ends, which lost 6 bases and 13 bases, there was a span of 21 bases. CDR1 and CDR2 from the germline V gene are MDHEN and SYDVKM. The CDR3, as DNA: TGTGCCAGCAGCCCCGCGTGGATCCCCGAGTCCACCTTC. Its protein product is CASSPAWIPESTF.

The chain is built from TRBV6-4 and TRBJ1-1; D may be TRBD1 (6 bases). Germline CDR1 MRHNA, CDR2 SNTAGT. Between the trimmed V and J ends, which lost 3 bases and 5 bases, there was a span of 13 bases. This CDR3 has 14 residues. CDR3 sequence reads: CASSEGGGGTEAFF. In nucleotides, the CDR3 is TGTGCCAGCAGTGAGGGAGGGGGGGGAACTGAAGCTTTCTTT.

The chain carries TRBV7-9 and TRBJ1-3; 10 nucleotides agree with TRBD1. Germline V CDR1 and CDR2: SEHNR, FQNEAQ (reference sequence). This CDR3 region has 18 residues. V shed 0 bases and J 0 bases; nucleotides not matched to a gene: 5. CDR3 sequence reads: CASSLAKGTGVSGNTIYF. The CDR3 bases are TGTGCCAGCAGCTTAGCAAAAGGGACAGGGGTCTCTGGAAACACCATATATTTT.

This chain connects TRBV7-9 to TRBJ1-2; TRBD1 aligns across 12 bases. CDR1 and CDR2 from the germline V gene are SEHNR and FQNEAQ (reference sequence). The V and J ends lost 6 bases and 5 bases, in that order; junction bases with no gene match: 7. The CDR3 runs 15 residues. Here the CDR3 DNA reads TGTGCCAGCAGGGCTGGGACAGGGGGCGGATATGGCTACACCTTC. Amino acid sequence: CASRAGTGGGYGYTF.

The chain couples TRBV7-8 to TRBJ1-2, with a tentative D call TRBD1 (5 bases). The CDR3 spans 17 residues. Per germline, CDR1 SGHVS and CDR2 FQNEAQ. Trimming took off 2 bases at V and 6 bases at J, with 22 bases between the two ends. CDR3 loop: CASSLLHMLLGENGYTF. The DNA of the CDR3 is TGTGCCAGCAGCTTATTGCACATGCTTTTAGGGGAGAATGGCTACACCTTC.

This chain connects TRBV18 to TRBJ1-4, with 7 nucleotides matching TRBD1. After removal of 3 bases from V and 7 bases from J, the junction contained 2 bases not matched to a gene. CDR1 KGHSH and CDR2 LQKENI come from the germline V gene. The CDR3 covers 13 residues. The CDR3 loop is CASSPSGGEKLFF. In nucleotides, the CDR3 is TGTGCCAGCTCACCTTCAGGGGGTGAAAAACTGTTTTTT.

The chain uses TRBV11-1 and TRBJ1-6; possible D gene TRBD1, 5 bases. The ends were cut back, 1 base at V and 7 bases at J, with 11 bases in the middle. Germline V gene sequence: CDR1 SGHAT, CDR2 FQDESV (reference sequence). The CDR3 length is 15 residues. CDR3 DNA sequence: TGTGCCAGCAGCTTAGTCCCCGGGACCAATTCACCCCTCCACTTT. It translates to CASSLVPGTNSPLHF.

The chain is built from TRBV5-1 and TRBJ2-7; TRBD1 is a possible D gene (5 bases). V was shortened by 4 bases and J by 2 bases, with 10 bases between the two germline ends. Germline CDR1 reads SGHRS; CDR2 reads YFSETQ. CDR3 size: 13 residues. The CDR3 DNA follows: TGCGCCAGCAGCACCACAGGAGCCTACGAGCAGTACTTC. It translates to CASSTTGAYEQYF.

V gene TRBV19 combines with J gene TRBJ2-1; a possible D gene is TRBD1 (6 bases). The CDR3 runs 16 residues. Germline V gene lookup returns CDR1 LNHDA and CDR2 SQIVND (reference sequence). The V and J ends lost 5 bases and 7 bases respectively, with 21 bases between them. The CDR3 protein is CASSPSGVGYGNEQFF. In nucleotides, the CDR3 is TGTGCCAGTAGTCCTTCAGGGGTAGGGTATGGGAATGAGCAGTTCTTC.

The rearrangement uses TRBV12-3 or TRBV12-4 and TRBJ1-1; the D gene is possibly TRBD1 (5 bases). The CDR3 length is 13 residues. V was clipped by 10 bases and J by 4 bases, with 16 bases between them. In DNA, the CDR3 is TGTGCCACAACGCAGGGTATTGGCACTGAAGCTTTCTTT. This codes for CATTQGIGTEAFF.

The genes are TRBV4-1 and TRBJ2-7, with 8 positions matching TRBD2. J gave up 2 bases and V 2 bases, and 11 bases lay outside the gene matches. Germline V CDR1 and CDR2: MGHRA, YSYEKL. The CDR3 spans 17 residues. CDR3 region: CASSQNVVAGRAYEQYF. Here the CDR3 DNA reads TGCGCCAGCAGCCAAAACGTCGTAGCGGGACGGGCCTACGAGCAGTACTTC.

The chain couples TRBV28 to TRBJ1-4, with D possibly matching TRBD1 (6 bases). This CDR3 has 15 residues. V shed 7 bases and J shed 8 bases, with 20 bases lying between them. Germline V gene sequence: CDR1 MDHEN, CDR2 SYDVKM. For the CDR3, the DNA is TGTGCCAGCACCGTAACAGCGGGGGGCGGAGAAAAACTGTTTTTT. Its protein product is CASTVTAGGGEKLFF.

The rearrangement links TRBV28 to TRBJ1-2; 8 bases align to TRBD1. CDR3 length equals 15 residues. Unmatched junction bases numbered 7, after V lost 3 bases and J lost 4 bases. Germline lookup yields CDR1 MDHEN and CDR2 SYDVKM. In DNA form, the CDR3 reads TGTGCCAGCAGTTTTCAGGGGGCGCGGGTCTATGGCTACACCTTC. Protein sequence: CASSFQGARVYGYTF.

The chain has TRBV6-6 and TRBJ2-3; D remains ambiguous. Per germline, CDR1 MNHNY and CDR2 SVGAGI (reference sequence). Trimming shortened V by 0 bases and J by 5 bases, and 6 bases separated the two germline ends. The CDR3 contains 13 residues. The CDR3 loop reads CASSYSPGDTQYF. CDR3 nucleotide sequence: TGTGCCAGCAGTTACTCCCCAGGAGATACGCAGTATTTT.

The V and J genes are TRBV29-1 and TRBJ2-1; 12 bases fit TRBD2. The trim removed 6 bases at V and 5 bases at J, leaving 5 bases unmatched. The CDR3 is 14 amino acids. CDR1 is SQVTM and CDR2 is ANQGSEA in the germline V gene. The CDR3 region is CSVGGLAGNNEQFF. CDR3 nucleotides: TGCAGCGTGGGGGGACTAGCGGGTAACAATGAGCAGTTCTTC.

This clone has a handful of counts. The chain combines TRBV6-5 with TRBJ2-7, with TRBD2 matching over 8 bases. CDR1 and CDR2 from the germline V gene are MNHEY and SVGAGI. The CDR3 loop spans 14 amino acids. V was clipped by 7 bases and J by 1 base; unmatched bases: 6. CDR3 region: CASKPAGESYEQYF. The CDR3 DNA sequence: TGTGCCAGCAAGCCAGCGGGAGAGTCCTACGAGCAGTACTTC.

This clone turned up a few times. The CDR3 spells CASSPPGTGGHEQYF. CDR3 nucleotide sequence: TGTGCCAGCAGCCCCCCGGGGACAGGGGGCCACGAGCAGTACTTC. The chain uses TRBV5-4 and TRBJ2-7; 12 bases line up with TRBD1. The CDR3 loop spans 15 amino acids. CDR1 SGHNT and CDR2 YYREEE come from the germline V gene (reference sequence). V gave up 4 bases and J gave up 5 bases; unmatched junction bases: 7.

This clone has just one count. The rearrangement uses TRBV28 and TRBJ1-2; D may be TRBD1 (5 bases). The length of the CDR3 is 14 residues. The germline V gene encodes CDR1 MDHEN and CDR2 SYDVKM. The V end lost 2 bases, the J end lost 4 bases, and 11 bases lay between the germline ends. The CDR3 here is CASSLGTRGYGYTF. CDR3 DNA sequence: TGTGCCAGCAGTTTAGGGACGAGGGGCTATGGCTACACCTTC.

The chain combines TRBV7-2 with TRBJ2-3; 8 bases are a match to TRBD2. Germline V gives CDR1 SGHTA, CDR2 FQGNSA. CDR3 length equals 15 residues. J was trimmed by 2 bases and V by 0 bases; bases with no gene match: 1. The CDR3 here is CASSLAGRDTDTQYF. The CDR3 DNA follows: TGTGCCAGCAGCTTAGCCGGGAGGGACACAGATACGCAGTATTTT.

The chain is built from TRBV28 and TRBJ2-7; TRBD2 might be the D (6 bases). The germline V gene encodes CDR1 MDHEN and CDR2 SYDVKM. There are 14 residues in the CDR3. V lost 1 base and J 7 bases, leaving 14 bases between the germline ends. The CDR3 DNA reads as TGTGCCAGCAGTTTATCCTCCCCCGGGGGTGAGCAGTACTTC. The encoded protein is CASSLSSPGGEQYF.

This rearrangement joins TRBV12-3 or TRBV12-4 to TRBJ2-3; D gene ambiguous. With 4 bases removed from V and 4 bases from J, the gap between germline ends came to 9 bases. The CDR3 is 13 amino acids. CDR3 loop: CASSSREADTQYF. The CDR3 DNA is TGTGCCAGCAGTTCTAGAGAGGCAGATACGCAGTATTTT.

The chain uses TRBV12-3 or TRBV12-4 and TRBJ2-7; 7 bases map to TRBD1. Trimming cost V 6 bases and J 6 bases; bases outside gene matches: 8. CDR3 length equals 13 residues. The CDR3 DNA reads as TGTGCCAGCAGGTCCACAGGGGAACTCGAGCAGTACTTC. Translated: CASRSTGELEQYF.

The chain recombines TRBV7-9 with TRBJ2-6, with a tentative D call TRBD1 (5 bases). This CDR3 spans 16 amino acids. CDR1 and CDR2 (germline): SEHNR, FQNEAQ (reference sequence). V shed 5 bases and J shed 4 bases, with 15 bases lying between them. CDR3 bases: TGTGCCAGCAGCCAAGGGGCAGGGCCCGGGGCCAACGTCCTGACTTTC. Its translation: CASSQGAGPGANVLTF.